These 9 T cell receptor beta chains were all obtained from the same sample, sequenced in a study of shared clonotypes between healthy human individuals. Method: immunoSEQ multiplex PCR; TCRdb's copy keeps in-frame clones and lacks some. The repertoire has 2 million to 2.5 million clones, under 97% of them found once; the top ten carry roughly 0.13%. The sequenced sample consisted of naive CD4+ T cells sorted from blood. Subset given: CD45RA+ positively selected. All receptors derive from a man in his late teens or twenties in good health.

CDR3: CASMRAGTSYEQYF. In DNA, the CDR3 is TGTGCCAGCATGAGGGCGGGAACCTCCTACGAGCAGTACTTC. V gene TRBV6-5 combines with J gene TRBJ2-7; possibly TRBD2 for D (6 bases). Between the trimmed V and J ends, which lost 7 bases and 0 bases, there was a span of 13 bases. This CDR3 comprises 14 residues. Germline CDR1 reads MNHEY; CDR2 reads SVGAGI.

This chain uses TRBV6-6 with TRBJ1-3; tentative D call: TRBD1 (6 bases). The CDR3 runs 15 residues. The germline V and J ends were trimmed by 5 bases and 0 bases, with 11 bases remaining between them. CDR1 is MNHNY and CDR2 is SVGAGI in the germline V gene (reference sequence). The CDR3, as DNA: TGTGCCAGCAGTGGAGGACAGCCCTCTGGAAACACCATATATTTT. It specifies CASSGGQPSGNTIYF.

Points on this clone: The identical CDR3 is also encoded by other nucleotide sequences in the sample. J is TRBJ1-1 and V is TRBV5-1; D is unresolved. The germline V gene encodes CDR1 SGHRS and CDR2 YFSETQ. This CDR3 contains 13 residues. V lost 2 bases to trimming and J lost 1 base, with 6 bases between them. CDR3 sequence reads: CASSFSGNTEAFF. The CDR3 coding sequence is TGCGCCAGCAGCTTTTCCGGGAACACTGAAGCTTTCTTT.

The rearrangement links TRBV5-1 to TRBJ2-2; D not resolved. This CDR3 is built from 14 residues. Germline-derived CDR1 and CDR2 are SGHRS and YFSETQ. V was shortened by 0 bases and J by 4 bases, with 7 bases between the two germline ends. DNA for the CDR3: TGCGCCAGCAGCTTGGAGCCCTCCACCGGGGAGCTGTTTTTT. Its protein is CASSLEPSTGELFF.

The chain has TRBV30 and TRBJ1-6; D remains unclear. This CDR3 has 16 residues. The V end lost 1 base, the J end lost 10 bases, and 20 bases lay between the germline ends. CDR1 and CDR2 from the germline V gene are GTSNPN and SVGIG (reference sequence). CDR3 in DNA: TGTGCCTGGAGTGCGAGCAGCTCCTTTTTAGGGTCACCCCTCCACTTT. Amino acids: CAWSASSSFLGSPLHF.

The rearrangement uses TRBV27 and TRBJ2-1; 8 positions match TRBD2. The germline V gene encodes CDR1 MNHEY and CDR2 SMNVEV (reference sequence). This CDR3 is 14 amino acids long. J was trimmed by 8 bases and V by 4 bases; bases with no gene match: 7. The chain's CDR3 is CASSYGRGGDEQFF. CDR3 nucleotides: TGTGCCAGCAGTTACGGACGGGGGGGCGATGAGCAGTTCTTC.

This clone was seen more than once but under ten times. The genes are TRBV10-3 and TRBJ1-5; no firm D call. The CDR3 consists of 12 residues. Germline V gene sequence: CDR1 ENHRY, CDR2 SYGVKD. The germline V and J ends were trimmed by 10 bases and 11 bases, with 18 bases remaining between them. CDR3 sequence (DNA): TGTGCCACCGGGCCAACTGATTTATCCCAGCATTTT. It encodes CATGPTDLSQHF.

The chain combines TRBV9 with TRBJ1-6, with no clear D. V dropped 3 bases and J dropped 6 bases, with 10 bases sitting between them. Per the germline V gene, CDR1 is SGDLS and CDR2 is YYNGEE. The CDR3 runs to 14 residues. In nucleotides, the CDR3 is TGTGCCAGCAGCGGGACTCAGACTAATTCACCCCTCCACTTT. It encodes CASSGTQTNSPLHF.

The rearrangement joins TRBV20-1 to TRBJ1-2; the D gene is possibly TRBD1 (5 bases). The germline V gene has CDR1 DFQATT and CDR2 SNEGSKA (reference sequence). The CDR3 consists of 10 residues. Trimming pared 4 bases from V and 6 bases from J, leaving 6 bases between. The CDR3 DNA reads as TGCAGTGCTACAGGGAATGGCTACACCTTC. Translating gives CSATGNGYTF.